The source of this T cell receptor (beta chain) is a study of blood T cell repertoires in COVID-19. Study summary: Samples representing acute and convalescent COVID-19 were sourced from the United States, Italy and Spain. PBMCs, B-cell-depleted T cells, or T cells were the source of the cDNA or gDNA that made up the material.

Authors' methods: Reference gene primer amplification gave nucleated cell count estimates. Profiling relied on immunoSEQ multiplex PCR, and the TCRdb table lists in-frame clones only, not all of them. The V and J calls and clone size are taken from that table; D and trimming were inferred from the DNA. Of around 100,000 clones listed, 84% are singletons. Per the germline V gene, CDR1 is SGHTA and CDR2 is FQGTGA. V was cut by 2 bases and J by 5 bases, with 6 bases left in between. This CDR3 spans 13 amino acids. Sequencing used peripheral blood. The origin of this receptor is a woman in her 40s with acute or convalescent COVID-19. V is TRBV7-3 and J is TRBJ2-2; unclear D gene. The CDR3: CASSLSLTGELFF. The CDR3 nucleotides are TGTGCCAGCAGCTTATCCCTGACCGGGGAGCTGTTTTTT.